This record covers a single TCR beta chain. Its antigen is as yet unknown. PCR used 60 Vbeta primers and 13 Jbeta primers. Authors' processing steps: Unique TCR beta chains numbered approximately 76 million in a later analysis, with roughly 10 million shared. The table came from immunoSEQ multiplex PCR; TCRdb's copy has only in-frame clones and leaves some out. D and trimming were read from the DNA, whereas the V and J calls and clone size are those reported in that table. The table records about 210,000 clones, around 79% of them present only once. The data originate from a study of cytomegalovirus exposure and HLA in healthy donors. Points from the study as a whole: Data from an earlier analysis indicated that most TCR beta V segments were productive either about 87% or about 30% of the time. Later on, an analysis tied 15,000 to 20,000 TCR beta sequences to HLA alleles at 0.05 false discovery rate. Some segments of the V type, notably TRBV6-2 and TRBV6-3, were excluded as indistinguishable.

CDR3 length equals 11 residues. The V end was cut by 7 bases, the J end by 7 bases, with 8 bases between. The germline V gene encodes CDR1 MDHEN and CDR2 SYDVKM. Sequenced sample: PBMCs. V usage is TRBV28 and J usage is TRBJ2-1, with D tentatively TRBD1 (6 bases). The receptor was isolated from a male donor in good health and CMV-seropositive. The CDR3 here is CASKRGNEQFF. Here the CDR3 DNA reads TGTGCCAGCAAGAGGGGGAATGAGCAGTTCTTC.